This record looks at one TCR beta chain sequence and its context. Its antigen is undetermined. This entry comes from a study of CXCR3-negative and CXCR3-positive naive CD8 T cells. Study results and limitations: Between one naive subset and the other, surface CD5 was comparable, and TCR strength was inferred from TRB CDR3 properties. With respect to TRBV-TRBJ usage, naive CXCR3-negative and CXCR3-positive cells were similar; memory differed. Whereas both naive subsets had comparably high diversity, memory CD8+ cells had much lower diversity. Upon cryopreservation, CXCR3 expression partially decreased, and most assays used fresh PBMCs. Greater hydrophobicity was found in TRB CDR3s of CXCR3-positive naive cells than of CXCR3-negative naive cells.

TRB cDNA libraries were made by UMI-labeled 5' RACE. Reprocessing the 5' RACE reads, TCRdb reports a single entry for every CDR3 protein and omits DNA. The sample includes 150,000 to 180,000 distinct CDR3 sequences. Sequencing was performed on naive CXCR3+ CD8+ T cells from blood. Subset: CD45RO-CCR7+CD27+CD95- naive CD8+ T cells expressing CXCR3 (TNR3+). This sequence was found in a human donor in good health. Some clones in this sample may be carry-over from other donors' samples.

The CDR3 sequence is CASSLGRVSETTGELFF. The chain links TRBV28 to TRBJ2-2. The CDR3 runs to 17 residues. Germline CDR1 MDHEN, CDR2 SYDVKM.